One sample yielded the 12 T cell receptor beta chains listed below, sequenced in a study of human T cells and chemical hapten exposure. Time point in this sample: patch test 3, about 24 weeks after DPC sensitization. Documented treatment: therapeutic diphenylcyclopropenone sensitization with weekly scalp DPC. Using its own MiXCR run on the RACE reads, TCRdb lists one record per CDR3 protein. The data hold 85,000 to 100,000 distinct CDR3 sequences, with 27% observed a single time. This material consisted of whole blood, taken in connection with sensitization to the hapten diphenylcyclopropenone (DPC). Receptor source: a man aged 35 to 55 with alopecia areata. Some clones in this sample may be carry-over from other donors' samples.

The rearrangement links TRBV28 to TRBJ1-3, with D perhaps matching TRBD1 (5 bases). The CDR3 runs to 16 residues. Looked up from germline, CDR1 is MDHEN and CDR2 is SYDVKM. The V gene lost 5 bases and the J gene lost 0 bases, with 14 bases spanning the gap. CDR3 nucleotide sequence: TGTGCCAGCAGTCCGAACAGGCGCCGCTCTGGAAACACCATATATTTT. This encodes CASSPNRRRSGNTIYF.

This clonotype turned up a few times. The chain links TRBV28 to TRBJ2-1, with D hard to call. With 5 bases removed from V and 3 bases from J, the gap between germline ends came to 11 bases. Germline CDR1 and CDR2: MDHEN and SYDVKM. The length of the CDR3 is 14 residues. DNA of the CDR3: TGTGCCAGCAGTCCCCGAGTGGGCTACAATGAGCAGTTCTTC. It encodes CASSPRVGYNEQFF.

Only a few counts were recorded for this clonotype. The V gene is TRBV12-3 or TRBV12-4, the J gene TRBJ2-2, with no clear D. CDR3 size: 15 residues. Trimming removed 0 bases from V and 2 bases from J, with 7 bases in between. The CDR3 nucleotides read TGTGCCAGCAGTTTAGCGGCCCGCAACACCGGGGAGCTGTTTTTT. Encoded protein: CASSLAARNTGELFF.

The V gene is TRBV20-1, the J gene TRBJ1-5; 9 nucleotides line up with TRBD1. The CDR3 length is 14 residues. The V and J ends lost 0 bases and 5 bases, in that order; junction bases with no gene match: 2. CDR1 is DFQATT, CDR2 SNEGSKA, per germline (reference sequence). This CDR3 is CSARDGTGYQPQHF. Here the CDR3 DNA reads TGCAGTGCTAGAGATGGGACAGGGTATCAGCCCCAGCATTTT.

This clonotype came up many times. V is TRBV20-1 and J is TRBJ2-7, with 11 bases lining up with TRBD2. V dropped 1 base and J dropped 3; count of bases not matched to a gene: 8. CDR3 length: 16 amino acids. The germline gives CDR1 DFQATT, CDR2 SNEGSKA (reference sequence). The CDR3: CSARAELAGEFYEQYF. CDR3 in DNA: TGCAGTGCTAGAGCCGAACTAGCGGGAGAGTTCTACGAGCAGTACTTC.

The CDR3, as DNA: TGCAGTGCACTGACAGGGGGAGAGACCCAGTACTTC. This codes for CSALTGGETQYF. The chain joins TRBV20-1 to TRBJ2-5, with 9 bases identical to TRBD1. From germline, CDR1 is DFQATT and CDR2 SNEGSKA (reference sequence). Trimming took 6 bases from V and 4 from J; bases not matched to a gene: 3. The CDR3 is 12 amino acids.

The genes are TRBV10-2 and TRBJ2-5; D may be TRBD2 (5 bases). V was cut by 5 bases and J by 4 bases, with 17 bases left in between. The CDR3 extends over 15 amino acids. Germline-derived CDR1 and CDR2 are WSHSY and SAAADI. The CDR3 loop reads CASSYASLQVETQYF. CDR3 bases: TGCGCCAGCAGTTACGCTAGCCTCCAGGTAGAGACCCAGTACTTC.

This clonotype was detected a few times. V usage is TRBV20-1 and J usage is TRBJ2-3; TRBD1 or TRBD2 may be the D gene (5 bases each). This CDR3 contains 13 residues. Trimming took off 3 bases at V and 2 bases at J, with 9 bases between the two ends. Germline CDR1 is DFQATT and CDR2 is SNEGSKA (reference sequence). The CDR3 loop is CSASGGNTDTQYF. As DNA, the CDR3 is TGCAGTGCTAGTGGGGGTAACACAGATACGCAGTATTTT.

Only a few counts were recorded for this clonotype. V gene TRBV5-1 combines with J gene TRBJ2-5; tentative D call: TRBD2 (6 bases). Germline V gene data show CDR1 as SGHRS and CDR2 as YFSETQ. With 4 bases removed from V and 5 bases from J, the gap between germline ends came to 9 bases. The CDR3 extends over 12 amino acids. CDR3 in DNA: TGCGCCAGCAGCCCCAGCGGGGAGACCCAGTACTTC. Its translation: CASSPSGETQYF.

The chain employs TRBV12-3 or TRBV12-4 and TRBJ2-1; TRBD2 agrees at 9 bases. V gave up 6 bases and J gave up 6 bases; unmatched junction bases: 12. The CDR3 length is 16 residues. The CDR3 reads CASRTTQREVGNEQFF. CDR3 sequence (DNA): TGTGCCAGCAGGACTACCCAGCGGGAGGTGGGCAATGAGCAGTTCTTC.

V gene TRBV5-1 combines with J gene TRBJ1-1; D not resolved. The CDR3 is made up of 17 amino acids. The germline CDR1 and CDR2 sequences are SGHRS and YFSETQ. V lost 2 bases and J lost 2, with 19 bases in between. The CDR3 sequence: CASSLGFGLPLNTEAFF. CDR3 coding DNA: TGCGCCAGCAGCTTAGGGTTTGGGCTGCCCCTCAACACTGAAGCTTTCTTT.

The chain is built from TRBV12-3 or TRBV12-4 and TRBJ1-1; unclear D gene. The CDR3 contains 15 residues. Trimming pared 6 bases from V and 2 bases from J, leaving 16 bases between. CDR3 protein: CASSRSASVNTEAFF. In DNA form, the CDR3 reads TGTGCCAGCAGCCGCTCGGCCAGCGTTAACACTGAAGCTTTCTTT.